A single T cell receptor beta chain is shown here with its context. The antigen is not known. After removal of 0 bases from V and 4 bases from J, the junction contained 6 bases not matched to a gene. The CDR3 contains 15 residues. CDR1 and CDR2 (germline): SGHRS, YFSETQ. Expressed TCRB transcripts were sequenced because the isolated RNA had all been reverse transcribed beforehand. The study sequenced naive, central memory and regulatory T cell samples to an average of around 3.4 million reads. Sequencing was performed with immunoSEQ multiplex PCR; in TCRdb, only in-frame clones are kept and a portion is missing. The data hold 240,000 or so clones, with about a fifth observed a single time. These data come from a study of beta chain features in type 1 diabetes. Across the whole study: Age, gender and cell yields were similar between patients and healthy donors. Across every sample, around 100,000,000 sorted cells were examined in total. Study-wide results and limits: For Type 1 diabetes patients, all four CD4+ subsets carried TCRB CDR3s that were moderately but significantly shorter. HLA effects on TCRB rearrangement stayed unresolved here.

The chain employs TRBV5-1 and TRBJ2-5; the match to TRBD1 covers 7 bases. Source material: naive CD4+ T cells from blood. The receptor's source is a woman between 40 and 50 years old with type 1 diabetes. The CDR3: CASSLADRLGETQYF. CDR3 in DNA: TGCGCCAGCAGCTTGGCGGACAGGCTAGGAGAGACCCAGTACTTC.